The 26 T cell receptor beta chains listed next were all sequenced from one sample in a study of human T cells and chemical hapten exposure. Blood, whole and unfractionated, served as the source for total RNA extraction. TCRdb re-called the 5' RACE reads with MiXCR, one entry per CDR3 protein. Here the sample spans about 120,000 distinct CDR3 sequences, approximately 19% being singletons. The receptors shown here come from a human donor in good health.

This clonotype was seen more than once but under ten times. This chain links TRBV4-1 with TRBJ1-2; D remains ambiguous. V gave up 5 bases and J gave up 4 bases, with 14 bases separating them. CDR1 is MGHRA and CDR2 is YSYEKL in the germline V gene. The length of the CDR3 is 14 residues. This CDR3 reads CASSTTAAFYGYTF. Here the CDR3 DNA reads TGCGCCAGCAGCACCACTGCAGCGTTCTATGGCTACACCTTC.

This clonotype was picked up a small number of times. The chain carries TRBV7-2 and TRBJ1-2; weak D call: TRBD1 (5 bases). The germline V and J ends were trimmed by 1 base and 7 bases, with 16 bases remaining between them. This CDR3 has 15 amino acids. Germline values: CDR1 SGHTA, CDR2 FQGNSA. CDR3 sequence reads: CASSLVAFTGGGYTF. The CDR3 DNA is TGTGCCAGCAGCTTAGTGGCCTTCACCGGGGGTGGCTACACCTTC.

V and J are TRBV4-2 and TRBJ1-2; a weak D match, TRBD1 (6 bases). Trimming shortened V by 2 bases and J by 4 bases, and 11 bases separated the two germline ends. In germline, CDR1 is LGHNA, CDR2 YNFKEQ. The CDR3 covers 14 residues. The CDR3 DNA is TGTGCCAGCAGCCAACTTACAGGGTTCTATGGCTACACCTTC. It specifies CASSQLTGFYGYTF.

This clonotype was counted once. The CDR3 region has the DNA TGTGCCAGCAGCTTAGCCAGGGCCAAGAACACTGAAGCTTTCTTT. This encodes CASSLARAKNTEAFF. The chain links TRBV11-2 to TRBJ1-1, with a tentative D call TRBD1 (5 bases). V gave up 1 base and J gave up 1 base, with 10 bases separating them. Germline assignment: CDR1 SGHAT and CDR2 FQNNGV. The CDR3 runs 15 residues.

This sequence joins TRBV6-6 and TRBJ2-7; 9 bases align to TRBD1. This CDR3 is built from 14 residues. The germline V gene encodes CDR1 MNHNY and CDR2 SVGAGI (reference sequence). The V gene end was trimmed by 7 bases and the J gene end by 6 bases; junction bases not matched to a gene: 10. The DNA for the CDR3 is TGTGCCAGCACCTCCCAGGGGACAGGGTTCGAGCAGTACTTC. Translating gives CASTSQGTGFEQYF.

This clonotype has just a few counts. The rearrangement links TRBV24-1 to TRBJ1-5, with 9 bases that match TRBD1. CDR1 is KGHDR, CDR2 SFDVKD, per germline. The CDR3 is 14 amino acids. Trimming cost V 5 bases and J 5 bases; bases outside gene matches: 3. CDR3 DNA: TGTGCCACCAGTGGAGGGACAGGGTATCAGCCCCAGCATTTT. Protein product: CATSGGTGYQPQHF.

V and J are TRBV7-9 and TRBJ2-5; 7 bases agree with TRBD1. The V and J ends lost 3 bases and 2 bases, in that order; junction bases with no gene match: 3. CDR3 length: 14 amino acids. Germline V gene lookup returns CDR1 SEHNR and CDR2 FQNEAQ (reference sequence). In nucleotides, the CDR3 is TGTGCCAGCAGCTTCCCGACAGGGCAAGAGACCCAGTACTTC. This translates into CASSFPTGQETQYF.

The chain is built from TRBV6-5 and TRBJ2-2; TRBD1 is a possible D gene (9 bases). Trimming stripped 7 bases from V and 5 bases from J, with 17 bases between. The CDR3 extends over 15 amino acids. Germline lookup yields CDR1 MNHEY and CDR2 SVGAGI. This CDR3 is CASITGGTGTGELFF. The CDR3 DNA reads as TGTGCCAGCATTACGGGGGGGACAGGGACCGGGGAGCTGTTTTTT.

This clonotype has more than one count but fewer than ten. The rearrangement uses TRBV30 and TRBJ1-6, with 10 bases matching TRBD1. CDR3 length equals 14 residues. The V segment lost 3 bases and the J segment 7 bases; nucleotides outside the gene matches: 3. Germline CDR1 is GTSNPN and CDR2 is SVGIG (reference sequence). In DNA form, the CDR3 reads TGTGCCTGGAGCGCGGGACAGGGGAATTCACCCCTCCACTTT. Translating it yields CAWSAGQGNSPLHF.

The sample holds a few counts of this clonotype. The rearrangement uses TRBV7-2 and TRBJ1-2, with 9 bases aligning to TRBD1. The length of the CDR3 is 18 residues. Germline-derived CDR1 and CDR2 are SGHTA and FQGNSA. Losses at the gene ends were 5 bases for V and 7 bases for J; bases not matched to a gene: 20. This CDR3 is CASSRRGGQGVIWSGYTF. DNA of the CDR3: TGTGCCAGCAGCCGCAGGGGGGGACAGGGTGTAATATGGAGTGGCTACACCTTC.

This clonotype was detected only a few times. The V and J genes are TRBV24-1 and TRBJ1-1, with 9 bases that match TRBD1. V trimming: 9 bases; J trimming: 5 bases; junction bases outside the gene matches: 0. The CDR3 is 11 amino acids. Germline V CDR1 and CDR2: KGHDR, SFDVKD. In DNA form, the CDR3 reads TGTGCCACCGGGACAGGGACTGAAGCTTTCTTT. Translated: CATGTGTEAFF.

The rearrangement links TRBV3-1 to TRBJ2-6; D is undetermined. The germline gives CDR1 LGHDT, CDR2 YNNKEL (reference sequence). This CDR3 is 17 amino acids long. V lost 1 base to trimming and J lost 4 bases, with 14 bases between them. In nucleotides, the CDR3 is TGTGCCAGCAGCCAAGTCGGAGCTCTGGGGGGGGCCAACGTCCTGACTTTC. Translation gives CASSQVGALGGANVLTF.

The J gene is TRBJ1-2, the V gene TRBV5-1, with 12 bases identical to TRBD1. This CDR3 region has 15 residues. V shed 4 bases, J shed 4 bases, and the junction held 5 bases outside the gene matches. In germline, CDR1 is SGHRS, CDR2 YFSETQ. The CDR3 loop is CASSVGTGGVYGYTF. In DNA, the CDR3 is TGCGCCAGCAGCGTTGGGACAGGGGGCGTCTATGGCTACACCTTC.

This chain links TRBV18 with TRBJ2-2; D is undetermined. Trimming took off 3 bases at V and 0 bases at J, with 8 bases between the two ends. Germline loops: CDR1 KGHSH, CDR2 LQKENI. This CDR3 spans 15 amino acids. CDR3 residues: CASSPMTANTGELFF. The CDR3 bases are TGTGCCAGCTCACCGATGACGGCGAACACCGGGGAGCTGTTTTTT.

This clonotype has at least ten counts. This sequence joins TRBV12-3 or TRBV12-4 and TRBJ2-1; 7 positions match TRBD2. The CDR3 loop spans 15 amino acids. J gave up 3 bases and V 1 base, and 3 bases lay outside the gene matches. The CDR3 sequence is CASSLELANYNEQFF. CDR3 nucleotides: TGTGCCAGCAGTTTAGAACTAGCGAACTACAATGAGCAGTTCTTC.

The chain links TRBV7-9 to TRBJ1-1; D gene ambiguous. The CDR3 runs to 16 residues. V was shortened by 6 bases and J by 5 bases, with 22 bases between the two germline ends. Germline V gene sequence: CDR1 SEHNR, CDR2 FQNEAQ (reference sequence). The CDR3 DNA reads TGTGCCAGCAGTTCAACCCCGGGCTCCGGACGGACTGAAGCTTTCTTT. Translated: CASSSTPGSGRTEAFF.

This clonotype has a handful of counts. The genes are TRBV7-3 and TRBJ2-3, with D possibly being TRBD2 (10 bases). Germline CDR1 reads SGHTA; CDR2 reads FQGTGA. This CDR3 is built from 19 residues. V gave up 4 bases and J gave up 4 bases, with 27 bases separating them. As DNA, the CDR3 is TGTGCCAGCAGCTCACAGGGGGCGGCTAGCGGGAGTCGGGCAGATACGCAGTATTTT. Encoded protein: CASSSQGAASGSRADTQYF.

The rearrangement uses TRBV6-6 and TRBJ1-3; D not resolved. V was pared by 3 bases and J by 2 bases, with 11 bases between. There are 15 residues in the CDR3. Germline CDR1 is MNHNY and CDR2 is SVGAGI (reference sequence). The CDR3 region is CASSYVSGAGNTIYF. CDR3 nucleotides: TGTGCCAGCAGTTATGTGTCAGGCGCTGGAAACACCATATATTTT.

The chain carries TRBV12-3 or TRBV12-4 and TRBJ2-4; 7 bases line up with TRBD1. This CDR3 is built from 17 residues. V was pared by 1 base and J by 2 bases, with 8 bases of the junction left unmatched. CDR3 amino acids: CASSLDPGGMTKNIQYF. CDR3 nucleotide sequence: TGTGCCAGCAGTTTAGATCCAGGGGGTATGACCAAAAACATTCAGTACTTC.

The chain links TRBV29-1 to TRBJ2-7; D possibly uses TRBD1 or TRBD2 (5 bases each). V lost 1 base to trimming and J lost 0 bases, with 10 bases between them. Germline V lookup: CDR1 SQVTM, CDR2 ANQGSEA. CDR3 length: 14 amino acids. CDR3 coding DNA: TGCAGCGTTGAAGTCCCCGGGGCCTCCTACGAGCAGTACTTC. It codes for CSVEVPGASYEQYF.

This clonotype was picked up many times. The chain links TRBV7-2 to TRBJ1-5; 8 bases are a match to TRBD1. Trimming cost V 1 base and J 3 bases; bases outside gene matches: 2. Germline V CDR1 and CDR2: SGHTA, FQGNSA. The length of the CDR3 is 15 residues. CDR3: CASSLGQGPNQPQHF. CDR3 nucleotides: TGTGCCAGCAGCTTAGGACAGGGGCCCAATCAGCCCCAGCATTTT.

This clonotype was seen at least ten times. V usage is TRBV6-1 and J usage is TRBJ1-6, with TRBD1 identical over 9 bases. Per germline, CDR1 MNHNS and CDR2 SASEGT. This CDR3 is 15 amino acids long. With V trimmed by 6 bases and J by 6 bases, 6 bases remained unmatched. CDR3: CASRTPGQGNSPLHF. In nucleotides, the CDR3 is TGTGCCAGCAGGACCCCGGGACAGGGTAATTCACCCCTCCACTTT.

The CDR3 region is CASSLSSAYNEQFF. The CDR3 DNA reads as TGCGCCAGCAGCTTGTCGTCCGCTTACAATGAGCAGTTCTTC. V gene TRBV5-1 combines with J gene TRBJ2-1; D remains ambiguous. Looked up from germline, CDR1 is SGHRS and CDR2 is YFSETQ. This CDR3 region has 14 residues. V lost 1 base and J 4 bases, leaving 9 bases between the germline ends.

This clonotype has at least ten counts. V gene TRBV9 combines with J gene TRBJ2-7; 13 bases agree with TRBD2. V trimming: 4 bases; J trimming: 5 bases; junction bases outside the gene matches: 3. Germline loops: CDR1 SGDLS, CDR2 YYNGEE. The CDR3 is made up of 14 amino acids. The CDR3 DNA follows: TGTGCCAGCAGCTCCGGGACTAGCGGGAACGAGCAGTACTTC. It translates to CASSSGTSGNEQYF.

DNA for the CDR3: TGTGCCAGCAGCGGCCGGGACCAGAGGGCCGAGCAGTACTTC. The encoded protein is CASSGRDQRAEQYF. J is TRBJ2-7 and V is TRBV5-4; possibly TRBD1 or TRBD2 for D (5 bases each). Per germline, CDR1 SGHNT and CDR2 YYREEE (reference sequence). The length of the CDR3 is 14 residues. V dropped 4 bases and J dropped 6 bases, with 17 bases sitting between them.

The gene calls are TRBV7-8 and TRBJ1-1, with 7 bases aligning to TRBD1. V lost 0 bases and J lost 3; bases outside the gene matches: 4. CDR1 and CDR2 from the germline V gene are SGHVS and FQNEAQ. The CDR3 runs 15 residues. The chain's CDR3 is CASSLAPGQDTEAFF. CDR3 nucleotides: TGTGCCAGCAGCTTAGCGCCCGGACAGGACACTGAAGCTTTCTTT.